Each of the 27 T cell receptor beta chains below was sequenced from the same sample in a study of STAT5B mutations in CD4+ large granular lymphocyte leukemia. Sequencing was performed with immunoSEQ multiplex PCR; in TCRdb, only in-frame clones are kept and a portion is missing. The data contain roughly 32,000 clones, roughly 72% of them seen just once; the ten biggest clones take up 1.5% to 2.5%. Sequencing was performed on CD4+ T cells from blood buffy coats. These receptors were taken from a human donor in good health.

The V call is TRBV21-1, the J call TRBJ2-5; TRBD1 is taken as the D call from the table, unchecked against the DNA. TRBV21-1 represents a pseudogene. The CDR3 extends over 18 amino acids. The CDR3 spells CASSKGINRGLGQETQYF. CDR3 in DNA: TGTGCCAGCAGCAAAGGAATCAACAGGGGCCTGGGGCAAGAGACCCAGTACTTC.

J is TRBJ1-1 and V is TRBV5-1; D might be TRBD1 (5 bases). V gave up 3 bases and J gave up 2 bases, with 11 bases separating them. Germline CDR1 is SGHRS and CDR2 is YFSETQ. The CDR3 covers 14 residues. This CDR3 reads CASSSTGANTEAFF. The CDR3 nucleotides are TGCGCCAGCAGCTCAACCGGGGCTAACACTGAAGCTTTCTTT.

The J gene is TRBJ2-5, the V gene TRBV5-1; 9 nucleotides line up with TRBD1. V trimming: 5 bases; J trimming: 5 bases; junction bases outside the gene matches: 10. The CDR3 extends over 15 amino acids. CDR1 and CDR2 from the germline V gene are SGHRS and YFSETQ. CDR3 residues: CASSLQDRGRETQYF. The DNA for the CDR3 is TGCGCCAGCAGTTTACAGGACAGGGGTCGGGAGACCCAGTACTTC.

The chain carries TRBV5-1 and TRBJ1-3; D gene ambiguous. CDR1 SGHRS and CDR2 YFSETQ come from the germline V gene. Trimming stripped 0 bases from V and 4 bases from J, with 11 bases between. The CDR3 is 15 residues long. CDR3 sequence: CASSLEPTRGNTIYF. CDR3 nucleotide sequence: TGCGCCAGCAGCTTGGAACCTACGCGGGGAAACACCATATATTTT.

The chain joins TRBV7-9 to TRBJ2-1; D is possibly TRBD2 (6 bases). There are 14 residues in the CDR3. With 3 bases removed from V and 3 bases from J, the gap between germline ends came to 9 bases. Looked up from germline, CDR1 is SEHNR and CDR2 is FQNEAQ (reference sequence). The CDR3 sequence is CASSFGGDYNEQFF. CDR3 sequence (DNA): TGTGCCAGCAGCTTTGGCGGGGACTACAATGAGCAGTTCTTC.

The chain uses TRBV5-6 and TRBJ2-5; no clear D gene. This CDR3 has 11 residues. Germline-derived CDR1 and CDR2 are SGHDT and YYEEEE. Trimming removed 2 bases from V and 7 bases from J, with 6 bases in between. For the CDR3, the DNA is TGTGCCAGCAGCTTAGAGCGGACCCAGTACTTC. It encodes CASSLERTQYF.

The chain couples TRBV7-2 to TRBJ1-1; D gene ambiguous. Trimming left V 8 bases short and J 0 bases short, with 13 bases between. Germline V CDR1 and CDR2: SGHTA, FQGNSA. The CDR3 has 14 residues. In nucleotides, the CDR3 is TGTGCCAGCTTCCGCCTCGGGTTGAACACTGAAGCTTTCTTT. The encoded protein is CASFRLGLNTEAFF.

Comment on this clone: Sequence at one end of the junction differs from germline and may be a read error. The chain uses TRBV28 and TRBJ1-1; weak D call: TRBD1 (6 bases). Per the germline V gene, CDR1 is MDHEN and CDR2 is SYDVKM. The CDR3 extends over 14 amino acids. The CDR3 loop reads CASSLPPAGAGSLF. In nucleotides, the CDR3 is TGTGCCAGCAGTTTACCCCCCGCAGGGGCAGGGTCCCTCTTT.

This chain links TRBV5-1 with TRBJ2-7; 7 bases are shared with TRBD1. The ends lost 1 base at V and 5 bases at J; junction bases unmatched: 9. The CDR3 has 15 residues. Germline CDR1 and CDR2: SGHRS and YFSETQ. The CDR3 coding sequence is TGCGCCAGCAGCTTGCAATCGGACAGGATCGACGAGCAGTACTTC. Its translation is CASSLQSDRIDEQYF.

This clone has only a few counts. Here the CDR3 reads CASSAGTSGTGELFF. The CDR3, as DNA: TGTGCCAGCAGTGCCGGGACTAGCGGCACCGGGGAGCTGTTTTTT. V gene TRBV6-4 combines with J gene TRBJ2-2; 11 bases line up with TRBD2. CDR3 length: 15 residues. Germline-derived CDR1 and CDR2 are MRHNA and SNTAGT. Trimming removed 4 bases from V and 4 bases from J; junction bases left unmatched: 2.

V and J are TRBV7-9 and TRBJ2-5; 9 bases match TRBD2. V lost 5 bases to trimming and J lost 10 bases; unmatched junction nucleotides: 14. Germline CDR1 and CDR2: SEHNR and FQNEAQ (reference sequence). The CDR3 runs to 15 residues. The CDR3 bases are TGTGCCAGCAGCCACCCGACCCTTAGCGGGAGTAACCAGTACTTC. Translating gives CASSHPTLSGSNQYF.

CDR3 sequence reads: CASSLGTSGQETQYF. The CDR3 nucleotides read TGTGCCAGCAGCCTCGGGACTAGCGGCCAAGAGACCCAGTACTTC. The gene calls are TRBV7-7 and TRBJ2-5; 11 nucleotides align to TRBD2. With V trimmed by 5 bases and J by 1 base, 3 bases remained unmatched. This CDR3 has 15 amino acids. Germline loops: CDR1 SSHAT, CDR2 FNYEAQ (reference sequence).

This clone was seen only a few times. The rearrangement links TRBV7-9 to TRBJ1-1; maybe TRBD1 (5 bases). Germline V gene data show CDR1 as SEHNR and CDR2 as FQNEAQ (reference sequence). The CDR3 has 14 amino acids. The V gene lost 4 bases and the J gene lost 1 base, with 10 bases spanning the gap. The CDR3, as DNA: TGTGCCAGCAGCTCCAGGGAGTGGAACACTGAAGCTTTCTTT. It encodes CASSSREWNTEAFF.

V is TRBV29-1 and J is TRBJ1-2; TRBD1 might be the D (6 bases). Germline V gene data show CDR1 as SQVTM and CDR2 as ANQGSEA. V lost 3 bases and J 1 base, leaving 18 bases between the germline ends. CDR3 length: 16 residues. CDR3 sequence (DNA): TGCAGCGTTGATGATGGGAGGGGGGCCATTAACTATGGCTACACCTTC. Translating it yields CSVDDGRGAINYGYTF.

This clone appeared a few times. This chain links TRBV2 with TRBJ2-5; 12 bases line up with TRBD2. This CDR3 comprises 15 residues. CDR1 is SNHLY, CDR2 FYNNEI, per germline. Germline trimming cut 5 bases from V and 5 bases from J; bases unmatched to any gene: 6. The CDR3 nucleotides read TGTGCCAGCAGTCGCTTACTAGCGGGGGGCGAGACCCAGTACTTC. The encoded protein is CASSRLLAGGETQYF.

This rearrangement joins TRBV5-8 to TRBJ2-7; the D gene is possibly TRBD2 (5 bases). From germline, CDR1 is SGHTS and CDR2 YDEGEE. This CDR3 region has 17 residues. Trimming removed 4 bases at V and 2 bases at J, with 22 bases between. CDR3 residues: CASSPGIVLDLAYEQYF. For the CDR3, the DNA is TGTGCCAGCAGCCCGGGGATAGTTCTGGATCTTGCCTACGAGCAGTACTTC.

The chain has TRBV2 and TRBJ2-1, with D possibly TRBD1 on 5 matching bases. The CDR3 is 14 residues long. Germline lookup yields CDR1 SNHLY and CDR2 FYNNEI. Trimming took off 8 bases at V and 0 bases at J, with 11 bases between the two ends. As DNA, the CDR3 is TGTGCCAGCGGTGGGGCTCTCTCCTACAATGAGCAGTTCTTC. This codes for CASGGALSYNEQFF.

The chain combines TRBV9 with TRBJ2-1; TRBD2 aligns across 8 bases. Germline values: CDR1 SGDLS, CDR2 YYNGEE. Trimming removed 0 bases from V and 4 bases from J; junction bases left unmatched: 3. This CDR3 region has 15 residues. CDR3 amino acids: CASSVGTSGYNEQFF. The CDR3 region has the DNA TGTGCCAGCAGCGTAGGAACTAGCGGATACAATGAGCAGTTCTTC.

The chain is built from TRBV6-1 and TRBJ2-4; 11 nucleotides match TRBD1. The CDR3 extends over 14 amino acids. Trimming removed 7 bases from V and 3 bases from J; junction bases left unmatched: 2. CDR1 and CDR2 (germline): MNHNS, SASEGT. CDR3 bases: TGTGCCAGCATGGGGACAGGGGGCAAAAACATTCAGTACTTC. Translating it yields CASMGTGGKNIQYF.

The gene calls are TRBV28 and TRBJ2-7, with D tentatively TRBD1 or TRBD2 (5 bases each). The germline V gene encodes CDR1 MDHEN and CDR2 SYDVKM. The CDR3 has 12 residues. V was pared by 4 bases and J by 2 bases, with 6 bases between. As DNA, the CDR3 is TGTGCCAGCAGTTCGGGACCCTACGAGCAGTACTTC. It yields the protein CASSSGPYEQYF.

The rearrangement links TRBV7-2 to TRBJ2-3; perhaps TRBD1 as D (5 bases). CDR1 is SGHTA and CDR2 is FQGNSA in the germline V gene. This CDR3 region has 16 residues. Trimming pared 4 bases from V and 2 bases from J, leaving 16 bases between. The CDR3 DNA reads as TGTGCCAGCAGCTCAGTGGCCACAGGTCCCACAGATACGCAGTATTTT. Amino acids: CASSSVATGPTDTQYF.

The J gene is TRBJ2-6, the V gene TRBV5-8, with 9 bases matching TRBD1. Germline CDR1 reads SGHTS; CDR2 reads YDEGEE. The CDR3 covers 17 residues. The J segment lost 2 bases and the V segment lost 4 bases, leaving 7 bases of the junction unmatched. The CDR3 spells CASSLDRGGAGANVLTF. The CDR3 nucleotides are TGTGCCAGCAGCCTCGACAGGGGGGGGGCTGGGGCCAACGTCCTGACTTTC. Complete variable domain (other parts from reference TRBV5-8 and TRBJ2-6): EAGVTQSPTHLIKTRGQQATLRCSPISGHTSVYWYQQALGLGLQFLLWYDEGEERNRGNFPPRFSGRQFPNYSSELNVNALELEDSALYLCASSLDRGGAGANVLTFGAGSRLTVL.

The CDR3, as DNA: TGTGCCAGCAGCTTAGGTGAAGGGGGACGTTCTGAAGCTTTCTTT. It codes for CASSLGEGGRSEAFF. The chain combines TRBV7-9 with TRBJ1-1; possibly TRBD1 for D (6 bases). Trimming stripped 1 base from V and 6 bases from J, with 15 bases between. The CDR3 totals 15 residues. Per germline, CDR1 SEHNR and CDR2 FQNEAQ (reference sequence).

The V call is TRBV2, the J call TRBJ2-7; TRBD1 agrees at 9 bases. Per germline, CDR1 SNHLY and CDR2 FYNNEI. The length of the CDR3 is 14 residues. The ends lost 6 bases at V and 3 bases at J; junction bases unmatched: 6. CDR3 in DNA: TGTGCCAGCAGACGGACAGGGGTGCACTACGAGCAGTACTTC. It translates to CASRRTGVHYEQYF.

For this clone: This sample includes further DNA sequences coding for the same CDR3. The genes are TRBV15 and TRBJ2-7; 10 nucleotides line up with TRBD2. Trimming at V came to 4 bases and at J to 0 bases, leaving 9 bases not matched to a gene. The CDR3 consists of 17 residues. The germline V gene has CDR1 LNHNV and CDR2 YYDKDF (reference sequence). CDR3 sequence reads: CATSTRRTSGSSYEQYF. In DNA form, the CDR3 reads TGTGCCACCAGCACCAGGAGGACTAGCGGTTCCTCCTACGAGCAGTACTTC.

This sequence joins TRBV5-4 and TRBJ2-7; TRBD2 matches 7 bases. With V trimmed by 0 bases and J by 5 bases, 5 bases remained unmatched. The V gene's germline CDR1 is SGHNT and CDR2 YYREEE (reference sequence). The CDR3 consists of 14 residues. The CDR3, as DNA: TGTGCCAGCAGCTTGGCCGCGGGGAGGGACGAGCAGTACTTC. This sequence encodes CASSLAAGRDEQYF.

The rearrangement links TRBV7-2 to TRBJ2-2; D uncertain. The CDR3 is made up of 16 amino acids. Deletions cut 6 bases from V and 6 bases from J, with 20 bases between. The germline V gene encodes CDR1 SGHTA and CDR2 FQGNSA. In DNA, the CDR3 is TGTGCCAGCAGACCCTCCAACGCCGGGTCCGCCGGGGAGCTGTTTTTT. Translating it yields CASRPSNAGSAGELFF.